This TCR beta chain was obtained from a study of spatial heterogeneity in lung cancer. Overall study: Detection consistently yielded more beta chains than alpha chains. On average, each unique TCR and UMI combination appeared more than ten times in raw reads. Overall study results and limits: How many expanded intratumoral alpha and beta TCRs were present tracked the tumor mutation count, which was a count of nonsynonymous mutations. The recorded estimate of tumor T cell coverage is 6% to 7% for alpha chains and 11% to 15% for beta chains.

This clonotype has at least ten counts. Antigen: not known. All TCR cDNA molecules were individually tagged with a unique molecular identifier. Each CDR3 protein is one row after TCRdb ran MiXCR on the 5' RACE reads. In the table there are over 10,000 distinct CDR3 sequences, about 3% of which are singletons. Time point noted: sample taken at primary tumor resection. The material sequenced was lung tumor tissue, taken at surgery. The TCR sequence derives from a male donor with early-stage non-small cell lung cancer.

The CDR3 DNA follows: TGCGCCAGCAGCTTGGGGCAGACCGGGGAGCTGTTTTTT. It encodes CASSLGQTGELFF. This chain joins TRBV5-1 and TRBJ2-2; D unresolved. Per germline, CDR1 SGHRS and CDR2 YFSETQ. V was clipped by 0 bases and J by 5 bases, with 5 bases between them. The CDR3 is 13 amino acids.